Listed below are T cell receptor beta chains from one sample, sequenced in a study of cytomegalovirus exposure and HLA in healthy donors. Data came from immunoSEQ multiplex PCR; TCRdb stores just in-frame clones and leaves some out. The table lists some 180,000 clones, roughly 80% of them singletons. Material for sequencing was PBMCs. The receptor set was obtained from a male donor in good health and CMV-seronegative. Each CDR3 is given with its conserved first and last residue. A D gene is named only where the DNA matches it firmly. Rows may omit the clone size; those that give it use once, few, many or a size class.

few,TRBV7-8,NA,TRBJ1-2,TGTGCCAGCACCGCGGACACTGGCTATGGCTACACCTTC,CASTADTGYGYTF
NA,TRBV10-2,TRBD1,TRBJ1-1,TGCGCCAGCAGCCACACAGGGGGAGCTTTCTTT,CASSHTGGAFF
NA,TRBV10-3,TRBD2,TRBJ2-7,TGTGCCATCAACCCGGGGGGGTGGGAAGAGCAGTACTTC,CAINPGGWEEQYF
NA,TRBV7-9,TRBD2,TRBJ2-7,TGTGCCAGCAGCCTGACTAGCGGGGGGCCCTCCTACGAGCAGTACTTC,CASSLTSGGPSYEQYF
NA,TRBV19,TRBD2,TRBJ2-1,TGTGCCAGTAATTGGCCTAGCGGGGGGGCATCTGAGCAGTTCTTC,CASNWPSGGASEQFF
NA,TRBV10-2,TRBD1,TRBJ1-6,TGCGCCAGCAGCCGGGACAGCAGCAACTATAATTCACCCCTCCACTTT,CASSRDSSNYNSPLHF
few,TRBV27,NA,TRBJ1-3,TGTGCCAGCAGAACGACAGTCTCTGGAAACACCATATATTTT,CASRTTVSGNTIYF
NA,TRBV5-1,TRBD2,TRBJ2-7,TGCGCCAGCAGCTCCCTAGCGGGGGCAAACTACGAGCAGTACTTC,CASSSLAGANYEQYF
once,TRBV2,NA,TRBJ2-1,TGTGCCAGCAGTGATACAGGGAGTGAGCAGTTCTTC,CASSDTGSEQFF
NA,TRBV6-5,TRBD1,TRBJ2-7,TGTGCCAGCAGTAAGGGACAGATCTACGAGCAGTACTTC,CASSKGQIYEQYF
NA,TRBV6-1,TRBD1,TRBJ1-4,TGTGCCAGCAGTTCCAGGGGGGCGGTTGAAAAACTGTTTTTT,CASSSRGAVEKLFF
NA,TRBV2,NA,TRBJ1-2,TGTGCCAGCAGTGCCAGGGATTATGGCTACACCTTC,CASSARDYGYTF
NA,TRBV7-2,NA,TRBJ1-6,TGTGCCAGCAGCGCGGTAGTAACCGATTCACCCCTCCACTTT,CASSAVVTDSPLHF
few,TRBV7-9,NA,TRBJ2-3,TGTGCCAGCAGCTCGGGAAGCCCGGGGGGCACAGATACGCAGTATTTT,CASSSGSPGGTDTQYF
NA,TRBV6-1,NA,TRBJ2-7,TGTGCCAGCATCCCCGGACAGTCCTACGAGCAGTACTTC,CASIPGQSYEQYF
once,TRBV7-9,TRBD1,TRBJ1-4,TGTGCCAGCACCCTGACAGGGATTTTTGAAAAACTGTTTTTT,CASTLTGIFEKLFF
NA,TRBV6-6,TRBD1,TRBJ1-1,TGTGCCAGCAGACTTCGACAGGGGGCAGGAACTGAAGCTTTCTTT,CASRLRQGAGTEAFF
NA,TRBV15,NA,TRBJ2-1,TGTGCCACCAGCAGAGCGTCGGAGATTCGCTACAATGAGCAGTTCTTC,CATSRASEIRYNEQFF
NA,TRBV7-6,NA,TRBJ2-2,TGTGCCAGCAGCTTGGGGGGGCCAAACACCGGGGAGCTGTTTTTT,CASSLGGPNTGELFF
NA,TRBV11-2,NA,TRBJ2-5,TGTGCCAGCAGCTTAGGCAGGGAAGAGACCCAGTACTTC,CASSLGREETQYF
NA,TRBV7-2,TRBD1,TRBJ1-3,TGTGCCAGCAGCCGACGGACAGGGCCCTTCTCTGGAAACACCATATATTTT,CASSRRTGPFSGNTIYF
few,TRBV2,TRBD1,TRBJ1-2,TGTGCCTGTAAGGGGGGACAGGGGGCCTATGGCTACACCTTC,CACKGGQGAYGYTF
NA,TRBV29-1,NA,TRBJ1-5,TGCAGCGTGGCAGGATCCAATCAGCCCCAGCATTTT,CSVAGSNQPQHF